Below, 23 T cell receptor beta chains from the same sample are listed, as sequenced in a study of blood T cell repertoires in COVID-19. TCRdb keeps only in-frame clones here, not all; method: immunoSEQ multiplex PCR. In the table there are a few hundred thousand clones, over 75% of which are singletons. The specimen sequenced was PBMCs or T cells enriched from blood (not recorded which). The receptors here all came from a woman aged 18-35 years who had recovered from COVID-19.

The rearrangement links TRBV6-2 or TRBV6-3 to TRBJ2-1, with unresolved D. The CDR3 runs 15 residues. CDR1 MNHEY and CDR2 SVGEGT come from the germline V gene. V lost 2 bases and J lost 0, with 8 bases in between. As DNA, the CDR3 is TGTGCCAGCAGTTACCGGTTCCGCTCCTACAATGAGCAGTTCTTC. Protein product: CASSYRFRSYNEQFF.

V and J are TRBV11-1 and TRBJ1-4; 7 nucleotides match TRBD1. CDR3 length: 13 residues. J gave up 8 bases and V 8 bases, and 8 bases lay outside the gene matches. Germline CDR1 is SGHAT and CDR2 is FQDESV (reference sequence). DNA for the CDR3: TGTGCCAGCTCACAACAGGGGCTCGAAAAACTGTTTTTT. Amino acids: CASSQQGLEKLFF.

V usage is TRBV11-2 and J usage is TRBJ2-7; TRBD1 agrees at 8 bases. CDR1 SGHAT and CDR2 FQNNGV come from the germline V gene. The CDR3 spans 15 residues. Losses at the gene ends were 5 bases for V and 6 bases for J; bases not matched to a gene: 12. CDR3 DNA: TGTGCCAGCAGCCCCTCGACAGGGGCAAGGGGCGAGCAGTACTTC. The encoded protein is CASSPSTGARGEQYF.

The chain employs TRBV5-5 and TRBJ1-4; the match to TRBD1 covers 11 bases. V was pared by 3 bases and J by 8 bases, with 12 bases of the junction left unmatched. Germline CDR1 SGHKS, CDR2 YYEKEE (reference sequence). CDR3 length equals 17 residues. CDR3 sequence: CASSSPDRGLLEEKLFF. The CDR3 DNA reads TGTGCCAGCAGCTCCCCGGACAGGGGGCTTCTAGAAGAAAAACTGTTTTTT.

V and J are TRBV27 and TRBJ1-2; TRBD1 might be the D (6 bases). The CDR3 runs 16 residues. In germline, CDR1 is MNHEY, CDR2 SMNVEV (reference sequence). V was trimmed by 5 bases and J by 5 bases, leaving 21 bases between them. The CDR3 protein is CASSLSWGTRGYGYTF. The CDR3 DNA sequence: TGTGCCAGCAGTCTCTCCTGGGGGACTAGGGGGTATGGCTACACCTTC.

This rearrangement joins TRBV9 to TRBJ1-2; TRBD1 is a possible D gene (5 bases). The CDR3 has 14 amino acids. Deletions cut 1 base from V and 3 bases from J, with 10 bases between. Germline V gene data show CDR1 as SGDLS and CDR2 as YYNGEE. CDR3 in amino acids: CASSVLGADYGYTF. The CDR3 region has the DNA TGTGCCAGCAGCGTACTTGGGGCCGACTATGGCTACACCTTC.

This clone has a single count. This chain links TRBV19 with TRBJ1-2; 7 nucleotides line up with TRBD1. CDR1 is LNHDA and CDR2 is SQIVND in the germline V gene (reference sequence). Trimming removed 4 bases from V and 3 bases from J; junction bases left unmatched: 8. The CDR3 contains 15 residues. CDR3 sequence reads: CASSTSGGGHYGYTF. The CDR3 coding sequence is TGTGCCAGTAGTACCTCAGGGGGAGGCCACTATGGCTACACCTTC. Variable domain in full (rest from reference TRBV19 and TRBJ1-2): DGGITQSPKYLFRKEGQNVTLSCEQNLNHDAMYWYRQDPGQGLRLIYYSQIVNDFQKGDIAEGYSVSREKKESFPLTVTSAQKNPTAFYLCASSTSGGGHYGYTFGSGTRLTVV.

Points on this clone: Other DNA sequences within the sample encode an identical CDR3. The V and J genes are TRBV28 and TRBJ1-5, with 10 bases identical to TRBD1. The trim removed 3 bases at V and 4 bases at J, leaving 0 bases unmatched. The CDR3 sequence is 14 residues long. The germline gives CDR1 MDHEN, CDR2 SYDVKM. In nucleotides, the CDR3 is TGTGCCAGCAGTTTGGGACAGGGGAATCAGCCCCAGCATTTT. Its translation is CASSLGQGNQPQHF.

The J gene is TRBJ2-3, the V gene TRBV24-1, with D perhaps matching TRBD1 (5 bases). The V and J ends lost 3 bases and 3 bases respectively, with 15 bases between them. Germline V gives CDR1 KGHDR, CDR2 SFDVKD. The CDR3 totals 16 residues. The DNA of the CDR3 is TGTGCCACCAGTGATGGGGCAGTCAGTGGTACAGATACGCAGTATTTT. This translates into CATSDGAVSGTDTQYF.

The V gene is TRBV24-1, the J gene TRBJ2-1; D may be TRBD2 (5 bases). CDR1 and CDR2 (germline): KGHDR, SFDVKD. V was trimmed by 1 base and J by 6 bases, leaving 6 bases between them. This CDR3 comprises 13 residues. The CDR3 bases are TGTGCCACCAGTGATTTTACTAGCAATGAGCAGTTCTTC. This codes for CATSDFTSNEQFF.

This chain links TRBV7-9 with TRBJ1-5; D may be TRBD1 (5 bases). V lost 0 bases and J lost 4, with 7 bases in between. This CDR3 comprises 14 residues. The germline V gene has CDR1 SEHNR and CDR2 FQNEAQ (reference sequence). The CDR3 region has the DNA TGTGCCAGCAGCTTAGCGCGGGGGAATCAGCCCCAGCATTTT. Translating gives CASSLARGNQPQHF.

The chain couples TRBV3-1 (or the pseudogene TRBV3-2) to TRBJ1-1; D may be TRBD1 (5 bases). This CDR3 is built from 15 residues. Germline assignment: CDR1 LGHDT and CDR2 YNNKEL (reference sequence). Deletions cut 1 base from V and 1 base from J, with 10 bases between. The CDR3 region is CASSQGPTANTEAFF. The CDR3 DNA follows: TGTGCCAGCAGCCAAGGGCCGACAGCGAACACTGAAGCTTTCTTT.

This chain links TRBV6-5 with TRBJ1-3, with a tentative D call TRBD1 (5 bases). Per germline, CDR1 MNHEY and CDR2 SVGAGI. The germline V and J ends were trimmed by 6 bases and 2 bases, with 8 bases remaining between them. CDR3 length: 13 amino acids. CDR3 amino acids: CASRSRAGNTIYF. CDR3 DNA: TGTGCCAGCAGGTCCAGGGCTGGAAACACCATATATTTT.

The chain joins TRBV6-4 to TRBJ1-6; tentatively, D is TRBD1 (6 bases). Germline CDR1 reads MRHNA; CDR2 reads SNTAGT. Trimming stripped 6 bases from V and 0 bases from J, with 21 bases between. The CDR3 is 19 amino acids. CDR3 sequence (DNA): TGTGCCAGCAGCCTAACAGGGTCGCGCTTAAGCTCCTATAATTCACCCCTCCACTTT. Translation: CASSLTGSRLSSYNSPLHF.

The genes are TRBV21-1 and TRBJ1-1; the D call TRBD1 from the table was never checked on the DNA. TRBV21-1 is deemed a pseudogene. This CDR3 has 16 amino acids. CDR3 sequence: CASSERTGEENTEAFF. DNA for the CDR3: TGTGCCAGCAGCGAACGGACAGGGGAGGAGAACACTGAAGCTTTCTTT.

The chain joins TRBV28 to TRBJ1-1, with a possible D match to TRBD1 (5 bases). The CDR3 extends over 17 amino acids. Germline-derived CDR1 and CDR2 are MDHEN and SYDVKM. Trimming cost V 0 bases and J 0 bases, with 14 bases left between them. CDR3 sequence reads: CASSLWGAGPMNTEAFF. The CDR3 bases are TGTGCCAGCAGTTTATGGGGCGCAGGGCCCATGAACACTGAAGCTTTCTTT.

This sequence joins TRBV2 and TRBJ2-1, with 13 positions matching TRBD2. The V gene's germline CDR1 is SNHLY and CDR2 FYNNEI. CDR3 length equals 18 residues. V was clipped by 4 bases and J by 8 bases; unmatched bases: 14. The DNA of the CDR3 is TGTGCCAGCAGTGGGGTGAGGACTAGCGGGAGAAGCGTTGATGAGCAGTTCTTC. Translating it yields CASSGVRTSGRSVDEQFF.

The chain couples TRBV7-9 to TRBJ1-2, with TRBD1 matching over 7 bases. CDR3 size: 12 residues. CDR1 is SEHNR, CDR2 FQNEAQ, per germline (reference sequence). Unmatched junction bases numbered 8, after V lost 8 bases and J lost 8 bases. CDR3 in amino acids: CASGSQGQGYTF. The CDR3, as DNA: TGTGCCAGCGGGTCACAGGGACAGGGCTACACCTTC.

The V and J genes are TRBV5-1 and TRBJ2-3; D is uncertain. Trimming took off 0 bases at V and 2 bases at J, with 7 bases between the two ends. The CDR3 is 14 amino acids. The germline V gene encodes CDR1 SGHRS and CDR2 YFSETQ. CDR3 region: CASSLGLFTDTQYF. CDR3 nucleotides: TGCGCCAGCAGCTTGGGACTTTTCACAGATACGCAGTATTTT.

This chain connects TRBV10-3 to TRBJ1-2, with 9 bases lining up with TRBD1. CDR1 and CDR2 (germline): ENHRY, SYGVKD. The CDR3 extends over 11 amino acids. Losses at the gene ends were 10 bases for V and 8 bases for J; bases not matched to a gene: 5. The CDR3 here is CATGTGRGYTF. CDR3 bases: TGTGCCACCGGGACAGGGCGCGGCTACACCTTC.

The chain carries TRBV3-1 (or the pseudogene TRBV3-2) and TRBJ1-2, with no clear D. This CDR3 is built from 13 residues. CDR1 is LGHDT, CDR2 YNNKEL, per germline (reference sequence). V gave up 0 bases and J gave up 4 bases, with 6 bases separating them. The CDR3 sequence: CASSQEQFYGYTF. In nucleotides, the CDR3 is TGTGCCAGCAGCCAAGAACAGTTCTATGGCTACACCTTC.

V is TRBV27 and J is TRBJ1-2; 12 bases agree with TRBD1. Per germline, CDR1 MNHEY and CDR2 SMNVEV (reference sequence). This CDR3 spans 15 amino acids. J was trimmed by 8 bases and V by 4 bases; bases with no gene match: 8. The CDR3 here is CASSSPGQGAQGYTF. The DNA of the CDR3 is TGTGCCAGCAGTTCTCCGGGACAGGGGGCTCAGGGCTACACCTTC.

In this sample, this clone turned up once. This rearrangement joins TRBV11-2 to TRBJ1-1; 8 bases agree with TRBD1. The J segment lost 4 bases and the V segment lost 5 bases, leaving 0 bases of the junction unmatched. Germline V lookup: CDR1 SGHAT, CDR2 FQNNGV. CDR3 length equals 12 residues. CDR3 DNA: TGTGCCAGCAGCCAGGGGGCCACTGAAGCTTTCTTT. It specifies CASSQGATEAFF.